The present T cell receptor beta chain was sequenced within a study of T cell responses to AZD1222 COVID-19 vaccine. The assay was immunoSEQ multiplex PCR, and TCRdb's table has in-frame clones only and misses some. Seen here are some 81,000 clones, around 84% observed once, and the top ten hold 5.6%. Some second doses came at about 4 weeks and others at about 12 weeks; these were pooled. Germline V lookup: CDR1 WNHNN, CDR2 SYGVQD (reference sequence). Trimming cost V 1 base and J 2 bases; bases outside gene matches: 6. The CDR3 contains 16 residues. Findings and caveats of the study: In the spike-specific TCR repertoire, nearly half reportedly target unmutated variant regions. After two AZD1222 doses, spike-specific TCR breadth and depth rose versus day 0. Baseline serostatus was positive in only a handful of AZD1222 recipients.

About this clone itself: Its target is unknown.

This clonotype originated in an adult who received the AZD1222 COVID-19 vaccine. This sample comprised peripheral blood, obtained 28 days after the second AZD1222 dose. V is TRBV10-1 and J is TRBJ2-7; 9 nucleotides align to TRBD2. The CDR3 protein is CASSEWVSGGTYEQYF. CDR3 nucleotides: TGCGCCAGCAGTGAGTGGGTTAGCGGGGGCACCTACGAGCAGTACTTC.